The present entry profiles one T cell receptor (beta chain) with its context. These data come from a study of blood T cell repertoires in COVID-19. Study background: The samples span acute and convalescent COVID-19 from the United States, Italy and Spain. PBMCs, B-cell-depleted T cells, or T cells provided the cDNA or gDNA that made up the material.

Per the study methods: From reference gene primer amplification, estimates of nucleated cell counts were derived. Measured with immunoSEQ multiplex PCR; TCRdb has only the in-frame clones, and not every one. V and J calls and clone size are those listed in that table; D and trimming were worked out from the DNA. Here the sample spans about 170,000 clones, approximately 85% being singletons. The receptor was isolated from a man in his sixties who had recovered from COVID-19. The sample consisted of peripheral blood.

The CDR3 loop reads CASSFKAAVNTGELFF. In nucleotides, the CDR3 is TGTGCCAGCAGCTTCAAGGCGGCGGTTAACACCGGGGAGCTGTTTTTT. The chain links TRBV9 to TRBJ2-2; D ambiguous. This CDR3 is 16 amino acids long. V was clipped by 4 bases and J by 2 bases, with 15 bases between them. Germline V gives CDR1 SGDLS, CDR2 YYNGEE.